This entry describes one T cell receptor (beta chain). This sample is part of a study of blood T cell repertoires in COVID-19. Authors' analysis steps: Reference gene primer amplification gave nucleated cell count estimates. Using immunoSEQ multiplex PCR, the repertoire was profiled, and TCRdb retains in-frame clones only, with some absent. The V and J calls and clone size come from that table; D and trimming were worked out from the DNA. This table holds over 15,000 clones, 65% to 90% found once. This CDR3 has 12 amino acids. Germline V gene data show CDR1 as SGHRS and CDR2 as YFSETQ. Trimming left V 2 bases short and J 4 bases short, with 7 bases between.

J is TRBJ2-7 and V is TRBV5-1; unclear D gene. Sequenced material: peripheral blood. The TCR originated in a human donor with active COVID-19. The donor label of this sample is uncertain. Written as DNA, the CDR3 is TGCGCCAGCAGCTTAAACGGTTACGAGCAGTACTTC. Encoded protein: CASSLNGYEQYF. Full variable domain (rest looked up from reference TRBV5-1 and TRBJ2-7): KAGVTQTPRYLIKTRGQQVTLSCSPISGHRSVSWYQQTPGQGLQFLFEYFSETQRNKGNFPGRFSGRQFSNSRSEMNVSTLELGDSALYLCASSLNGYEQYFGPGTRLTVT.